These 9 T cell receptor beta chains were all obtained from the same sample, sequenced in a study of tumor T cells in aggressive B-cell lymphoma. Assay used: immunoSEQ multiplex PCR; TCRdb lists only in-frame clones, some missing. The sample includes several thousand clones, about 85% of them seen just once. Sequencing input: tumor tissue. All receptors derive from an adult with diffuse large B cell lymphoma.

J is TRBJ1-4 and V is TRBV5-1, with D uncertain. The CDR3 spans 13 residues. From germline, CDR1 is SGHRS and CDR2 YFSETQ. Trimming removed 2 bases at V and 4 bases at J, with 6 bases between. CDR3 nucleotides: TGCGCCAGCAGCTTACAGAGTAATGAAAAACTGTTTTTT. This gives the protein CASSLQSNEKLFF.

The chain employs TRBV4-2 and TRBJ1-4, with a tentative D call TRBD1 (5 bases). This CDR3 comprises 14 residues. The V end was cut by 1 base, the J end by 6 bases, with 9 bases between. Per the germline V gene, CDR1 is LGHNA and CDR2 is YNFKEQ. Here the CDR3 reads CASSQGGGDEKLFF. In DNA, the CDR3 is TGTGCCAGCAGCCAAGGGGGGGGAGATGAAAAACTGTTTTTT.

The chain carries TRBV27 and TRBJ1-5; 7 positions agree with TRBD1. This CDR3 comprises 17 residues. The germline V gene encodes CDR1 MNHEY and CDR2 SMNVEV (reference sequence). The V segment lost 3 bases and the J segment 3 bases; nucleotides outside the gene matches: 11. The CDR3, as DNA: TGTGCCAGCAGTTTCACATGGACAGGCCGAATCAATCAGCCCCAGCATTTT. This translates into CASSFTWTGRINQPQHF.

The rearrangement uses TRBV9 and TRBJ1-6; 7 bases line up with TRBD1. In germline, CDR1 is SGDLS, CDR2 YYNGEE. Trimming at V came to 5 bases and at J to 14 bases, leaving 16 bases not matched to a gene. The CDR3 extends over 15 amino acids. The CDR3, as DNA: TGTGCCAGCAGTTTAGGGACAGCCTCCGCTTGGGCCCTCCACTTT. It yields the protein CASSLGTASAWALHF. The full variable domain, its missing parts supplied by reference TRBV9 and TRBJ1-6, is DSGVTQTPKHLITATGQRVTLRCSPRSGDLSVYWYQQSLDQGLQFLIQYYNGEERAKGNILERFSAQQFPDLHSELNLSSLELGDSALYFCASSLGTASAWALHFGNGTRLTVT.

The rearrangement joins TRBV5-1 to TRBJ1-6; D is uncertain. The germline V gene has CDR1 SGHRS and CDR2 YFSETQ. Trimming cost V 2 bases and J 5 bases, with 17 bases left between them. This CDR3 is built from 17 residues. The CDR3 is CASSFHREAGDNSPLHF. Written as DNA, the CDR3 is TGCGCCAGCAGCTTTCACCGGGAGGCAGGTGATAATTCACCCCTCCACTTT. Full variable domain (rest looked up from reference TRBV5-1 and TRBJ1-6): KAGVTQTPRYLIKTRGQQVTLSCSPISGHRSVSWYQQTPGQGLQFLFEYFSETQRNKGNFPGRFSGRQFSNSRSEMNVSTLELGDSALYLCASSFHREAGDNSPLHFGNGTRLTVT.

This clone was counted once. J is TRBJ1-1 and V is TRBV7-8; D uncertain. V was shortened by 1 base and J by 0 bases, with 12 bases between the two germline ends. Germline CDR1 is SGHVS and CDR2 is FQNEAQ. CDR3 length: 16 residues. The CDR3 nucleotides are TGTGCCAGCAGCTTAGTTGAAGCGGATGTGAACACTGAAGCTTTCTTT. This encodes CASSLVEADVNTEAFF. Full variable domain (outside the CDR3, taken from reference TRBV7-8 and TRBJ1-1): GAGVSQSPRYKVAKRGQDVALRCDPISGHVSLFWYQQALGQGPEFLTYFQNEAQLDKSGLPSDRFFAERPEGSVSTLKIQRTQQEDSAVYLCASSLVEADVNTEAFFGQGTRLTVV.

This clone was picked up a small number of times. This chain connects TRBV28 to TRBJ1-6; tentatively, D is TRBD1 (6 bases). Germline V gene data show CDR1 as MDHEN and CDR2 as SYDVKM. CDR3 length equals 16 residues. V was cut by 1 base and J by 8 bases, with 15 bases left in between. The CDR3 sequence is CASSLFGAGAYSPLHF. In DNA form, the CDR3 reads TGTGCCAGCAGTTTATTTGGGGCGGGGGCTTATTCACCCCTCCACTTT.

The chain joins TRBV7-2 to TRBJ1-1, with D possibly matching TRBD1 (5 bases). The CDR3 sequence is 13 residues long. Trimming left V 4 bases short and J 5 bases short, with 11 bases between. Germline V gene lookup returns CDR1 SGHTA and CDR2 FQGNSA. CDR3: CASSYPGGTEAFF. The CDR3 DNA reads TGTGCCAGCAGCTATCCGGGGGGGACTGAAGCTTTCTTT.

The gene calls are TRBV5-4 and TRBJ1-2, with TRBD1 matching 8 bases. This CDR3 has 17 amino acids. The ends lost 3 bases at V and 4 bases at J; junction bases unmatched: 14. Germline V lookup: CDR1 SGHNT, CDR2 YYREEE (reference sequence). The CDR3 sequence: CASSSDREALAVYGYTF. The CDR3 bases are TGTGCCAGCAGCTCGGACAGGGAGGCCCTGGCCGTCTATGGCTACACCTTC. Together with reference TRBV5-4 and TRBJ1-2, the CDR3 gives the full variable domain: ETGVTQSPTHLIKTRGQQVTLRCSSQSGHNTVSWYQQALGQGPQFIFQYYREEENGRGNFPPRFSGLQFPNYSSELNVNALELDDSALYLCASSSDREALAVYGYTFGSGTRLTVV.